The sequence of this T cell receptor (beta chain) was determined in a study of shared clonotypes between healthy human individuals. Study-wide results and limits: Memory subsets generally showed smaller estimated richness than naive subsets did.

The protocol was immunoSEQ multiplex PCR, while the TCRdb copy is restricted to in-frame clones and leaves out a portion. The data hold some 500,000 clones, with approximately 95% observed a single time. Points on this clone: Its specificity is not known.

The sample taken for sequencing was naive CD4+ T cells sorted from blood. Subset reported: CD45RA+ positively selected. The receptor was isolated from a woman aged 25 to 39 in good health.

Written as DNA, the CDR3 is TGTGCCAGCAGGTTGGACGGAACCTACGAGCAGTACTTC. It codes for CASRLDGTYEQYF. V is TRBV2 and J is TRBJ2-7; D is unresolved. V was pared by 6 bases and J by 2 bases, with 11 bases between. The CDR3 is 13 amino acids. Germline assignment: CDR1 SNHLY and CDR2 FYNNEI.